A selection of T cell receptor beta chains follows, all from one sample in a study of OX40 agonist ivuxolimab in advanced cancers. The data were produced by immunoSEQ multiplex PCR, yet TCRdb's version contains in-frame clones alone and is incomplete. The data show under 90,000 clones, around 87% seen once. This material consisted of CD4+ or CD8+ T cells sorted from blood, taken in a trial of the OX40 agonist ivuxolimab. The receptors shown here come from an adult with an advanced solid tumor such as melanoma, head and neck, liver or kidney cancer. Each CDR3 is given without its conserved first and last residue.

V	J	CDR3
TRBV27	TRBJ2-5	ASSPRAGARRLRVLETQY
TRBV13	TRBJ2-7	ASSLDQGRGSDEQY
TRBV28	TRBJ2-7	ASRIPGTGHEQY
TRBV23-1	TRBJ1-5	ASVTHGDGNQPQH
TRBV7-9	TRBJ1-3	ASSTDGDSGNTIY
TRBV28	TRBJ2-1	ASSRTGVPYNEQF
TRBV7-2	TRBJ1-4	ASSLNGGRYEKLF
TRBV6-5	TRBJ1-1	ASSYDGNTEAF
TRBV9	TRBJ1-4	ASSADGRHEKLF
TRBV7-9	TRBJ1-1	ASSLQFRQWR
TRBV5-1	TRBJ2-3	ASRTGSAIDTQY
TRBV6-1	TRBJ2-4	ASSSQAKNIQY
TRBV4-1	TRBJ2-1	ASSQEGMVLQMF
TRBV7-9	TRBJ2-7	ASSIRTDDEQY
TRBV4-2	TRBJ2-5	ASSPQVRGVQETQY
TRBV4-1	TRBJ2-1	ASSQETSGGSYNEQF
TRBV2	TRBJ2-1	ASSESFGGASNEQF
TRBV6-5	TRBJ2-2	ASRTENTGELF
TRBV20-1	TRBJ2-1	SARNYNEQF
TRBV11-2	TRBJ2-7	ASSLSRGPYEQY
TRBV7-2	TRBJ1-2	ASSARTGGNYGYT
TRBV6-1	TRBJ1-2	ASSATGGAGGYT
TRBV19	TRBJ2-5	ASSPRTSAYQETQY
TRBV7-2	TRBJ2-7	ASSRQTSITYEQY
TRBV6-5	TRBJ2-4	ASSYSTAKNIQY
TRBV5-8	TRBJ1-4	ASSRLVFGEKLF
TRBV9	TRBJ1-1	ASSPGQGTTEAF
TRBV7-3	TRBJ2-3	ASSSGPSTDTQY
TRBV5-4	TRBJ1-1	ASSLAVSSGTEAF
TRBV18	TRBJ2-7	ASSPQVLAYEQY
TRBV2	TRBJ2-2	ASSSLGPTGELF
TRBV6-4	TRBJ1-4	ASSRGPGEKLF
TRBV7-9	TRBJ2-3	ASSLRGSPDTQY
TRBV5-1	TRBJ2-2	ASRDRENTGELF
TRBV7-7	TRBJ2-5	ASSLLVGQTQY
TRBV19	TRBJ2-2	ASSPTGMNTGELF
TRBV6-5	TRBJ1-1	ASSRGRYTEAF
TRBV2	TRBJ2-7	AVQSRGITYEQY
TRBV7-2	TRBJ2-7	ASRLAQGYEQY
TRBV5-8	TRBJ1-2	ASSLHMGYT